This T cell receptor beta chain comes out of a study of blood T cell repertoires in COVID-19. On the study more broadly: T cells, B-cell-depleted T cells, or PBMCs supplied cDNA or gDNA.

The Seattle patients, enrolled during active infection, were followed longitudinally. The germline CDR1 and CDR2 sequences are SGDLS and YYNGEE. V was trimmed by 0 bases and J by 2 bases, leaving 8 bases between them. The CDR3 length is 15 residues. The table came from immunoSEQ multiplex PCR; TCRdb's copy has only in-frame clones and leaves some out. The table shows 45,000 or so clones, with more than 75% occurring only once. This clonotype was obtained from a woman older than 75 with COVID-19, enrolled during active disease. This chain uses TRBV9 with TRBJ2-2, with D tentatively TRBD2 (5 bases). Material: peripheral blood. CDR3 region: CASSVAGSNTGELFF. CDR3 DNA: TGTGCCAGCAGCGTAGCGGGGAGCAACACCGGGGAGCTGTTTTTT.